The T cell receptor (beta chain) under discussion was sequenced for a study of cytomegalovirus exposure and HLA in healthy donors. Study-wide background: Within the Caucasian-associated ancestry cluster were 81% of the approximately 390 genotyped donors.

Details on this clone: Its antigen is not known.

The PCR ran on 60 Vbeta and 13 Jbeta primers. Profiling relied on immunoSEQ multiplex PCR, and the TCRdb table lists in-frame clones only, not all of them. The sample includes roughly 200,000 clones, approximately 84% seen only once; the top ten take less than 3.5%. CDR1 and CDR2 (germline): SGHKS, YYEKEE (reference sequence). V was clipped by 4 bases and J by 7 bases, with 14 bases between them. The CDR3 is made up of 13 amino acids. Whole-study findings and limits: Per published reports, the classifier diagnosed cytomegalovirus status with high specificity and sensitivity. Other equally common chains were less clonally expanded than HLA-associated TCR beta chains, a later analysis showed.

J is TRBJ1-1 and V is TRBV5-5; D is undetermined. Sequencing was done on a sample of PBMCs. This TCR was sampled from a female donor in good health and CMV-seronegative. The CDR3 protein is CASSPDGMGEAFF. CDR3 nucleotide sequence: TGTGCCAGCAGCCCTGACGGGATGGGTGAAGCTTTCTTT. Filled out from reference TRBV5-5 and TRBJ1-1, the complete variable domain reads DAGVTQSPTHLIKTRGQQVTLRCSPISGHKSVSWYQQVLGQGPQFIFQYYEKEERGRGNFPDRFSARQFPNYSSELNVNALLLGDSALYLCASSPDGMGEAFFGQGTRLTVV.